One and the same sample provided the 23 T cell receptor beta chains below, sequenced in a study of blood T cell repertoires in COVID-19. Only in-frame clones appear in the TCRdb table, and some are missing; sequencing was by immunoSEQ multiplex PCR. The table lists over 150,000 clones, about 86% of them singletons, with under 25% in the top ten. The sequenced sample was peripheral blood. These TCRs come from a man in his sixties or seventies with active or convalescent COVID-19.

The chain combines TRBV28 with TRBJ1-1, with D perhaps TRBD1 (5 bases). Germline CDR1 MDHEN, CDR2 SYDVKM. Trimming cost V 3 bases and J 7 bases, with 9 bases left between them. This CDR3 is built from 12 residues. The CDR3 DNA reads TGTGCCAGCAGTTTGGCAGGGAATGAAGCTTTCTTT. It codes for CASSLAGNEAFF.

V usage is TRBV5-1 and J usage is TRBJ2-6, with 7 bases aligning to TRBD1. The V segment lost 3 bases and the J segment 2 bases; nucleotides outside the gene matches: 2. Germline loops: CDR1 SGHRS, CDR2 YFSETQ. The CDR3 has 15 amino acids. CDR3 protein: CASSYRGAGANVLTF. CDR3 nucleotides: TGCGCCAGCAGCTACAGGGGCGCTGGGGCCAACGTCCTGACTTTC.

This sequence joins TRBV27 and TRBJ1-5; 10 bases map to TRBD1. V dropped 5 bases and J dropped 13; count of bases not matched to a gene: 11. Germline V gene sequence: CDR1 MNHEY, CDR2 SMNVEV (reference sequence). This CDR3 is built from 14 residues. The CDR3 region is CASSASGQGGIQHF. The CDR3 nucleotides are TGTGCCAGCAGTGCTTCCGGACAGGGGGGTATTCAGCATTTT.

The chain joins TRBV9 to TRBJ1-1, with 7 bases lining up with TRBD1. Trimming at V came to 4 bases and at J to 1 base, leaving 4 bases not matched to a gene. Germline CDR1 and CDR2: SGDLS and YYNGEE. The CDR3 contains 14 residues. CDR3 nucleotides: TGTGCCAGCAGCCCCGGGACAGCGAACACTGAAGCTTTCTTT. This sequence encodes CASSPGTANTEAFF.

V usage is TRBV5-1 and J usage is TRBJ1-1, with a possible D match to TRBD1 (6 bases). This CDR3 has 15 residues. Germline CDR1 reads SGHRS; CDR2 reads YFSETQ. V was trimmed by 0 bases and J by 6 bases, leaving 15 bases between them. The CDR3 coding sequence is TGCGCCAGCAGCTTGGACGGGGGGCAAGGGCCTGAAGCTTTCTTT. Translation: CASSLDGGQGPEAFF.

CDR3 amino acids: CASSLATGRDYEQYF. The CDR3 nucleotides read TGTGCCAGCAGCTTAGCGACAGGGCGAGACTACGAGCAGTACTTC. The chain couples TRBV11-1 to TRBJ2-7; 7 bases map to TRBD1. Germline CDR1 and CDR2: SGHAT and FQDESV (reference sequence). The junction had 5 bases not matched to a gene; V was cut back by 0 bases and J by 3 bases. CDR3 length: 15 residues.

The chain has TRBV29-1 and TRBJ2-3, with TRBD1 as a possible D gene (5 bases). Germline CDR1 SQVTM, CDR2 ANQGSEA. There are 12 residues in the CDR3. V was clipped by 6 bases and J by 3 bases, with 10 bases between them. CDR3 sequence reads: CSVTVPTDTQYF. The CDR3 nucleotides read TGCAGCGTGACAGTTCCAACAGATACGCAGTATTTT.

Remarks on this clone: Germline and junction disagree at one end, which may indicate a read error. The chain is built from TRBV7-2 and TRBJ1-1; D uncertain. The CDR3 totals 14 residues. Germline CDR1 SGHTA, CDR2 FQGNSA. This CDR3 is CASSVQPANTEAIF. DNA of the CDR3: TGTGCCAGCAGTGTACAGCCCGCGAACACTGAAGCTATCTTT.

V gene TRBV18 combines with J gene TRBJ2-5; TRBD2 matches at 8 bases. CDR1 is KGHSH and CDR2 is LQKENI in the germline V gene. V lost 6 bases, J lost 5 bases, and 5 bases stayed unmatched. This CDR3 is 13 amino acids long. The CDR3 DNA sequence: TGTGCCAGCTCTTCGGGGGGGCTGGAGACCCAGTACTTC. As protein: CASSSGGLETQYF.

The chain recombines TRBV20-1 with TRBJ2-7; D may be TRBD2 (5 bases). The CDR3 runs 11 residues. Trimming took 3 bases from V and 7 from J, leaving 10 bases between them. Germline V gives CDR1 DFQATT, CDR2 SNEGSKA (reference sequence). The CDR3 nucleotides read TGCAGTGCTAGCAGGCCGGGGGAGCAGTACTTC. This gives the protein CSASRPGEQYF.

Notes on this clone: The same CDR3 can be traced to other DNA sequences in this sample. The chain links TRBV5-1 to TRBJ1-1; possibly TRBD1 for D (5 bases). The CDR3 length is 14 residues. Germline V gene data show CDR1 as SGHRS and CDR2 as YFSETQ. V was shortened by 0 bases and J by 5 bases, with 11 bases between the two germline ends. This CDR3 is CASSLGAGGTEAFF. As DNA, the CDR3 is TGCGCCAGCAGCTTGGGTGCGGGGGGGACTGAAGCTTTCTTT.

The J gene is TRBJ2-5, the V gene TRBV5-1, with D hard to call. Per germline, CDR1 SGHRS and CDR2 YFSETQ. V lost 1 base, J lost 2 bases, and 9 bases lay in between. The CDR3 totals 14 residues. The CDR3 nucleotides are TGCGCCAGCAGCTTGACTGCTCTACAAGAGACCCAGTACTTC. As protein: CASSLTALQETQYF.

The chain recombines TRBV7-9 with TRBJ1-3; 7 positions agree with TRBD1. V lost 3 bases, J lost 3 bases, and 2 bases stayed unmatched. Germline values: CDR1 SEHNR, CDR2 FQNEAQ (reference sequence). The CDR3 is made up of 14 amino acids. CDR3 nucleotides: TGTGCCAGCAGCTTCGGGACAGATGGAAACACCATATATTTT. This translates into CASSFGTDGNTIYF.

The chain links TRBV29-1 to TRBJ2-7; a possible D gene is TRBD1 (5 bases). CDR1 is SQVTM and CDR2 is ANQGSEA in the germline V gene. V was cut by 7 bases and J by 4 bases, with 17 bases left in between. CDR3 size: 13 residues. The CDR3 is CSATTLHRYEQYF. The CDR3, as DNA: TGCAGCGCCACGACTCTTCACAGGTACGAGCAGTACTTC.

The V gene is TRBV7-2, the J gene TRBJ1-5; the D is unclear. In germline, CDR1 is SGHTA, CDR2 FQGNSA. The CDR3 totals 13 residues. Trimming left V 1 base short and J 7 bases short, with 8 bases between. The CDR3 spells CASSLDRSQPQHF. As DNA, the CDR3 is TGTGCCAGCAGCTTAGACAGATCGCAGCCCCAGCATTTT.

This clone was detected once. CDR3 bases: TGTGCCAGCAGGCCGACAGGGCTCTCCTACGAGCAGTACTTC. The encoded protein is CASRPTGLSYEQYF. The chain links TRBV7-2 to TRBJ2-7; 7 nucleotides align to TRBD1. V was clipped by 6 bases and J by 0 bases; unmatched bases: 5. CDR1 and CDR2 (germline): SGHTA, FQGNSA. CDR3 length: 14 amino acids.

The chain links TRBV7-2 to TRBJ2-7, with 7 bases aligning to TRBD2. V shed 7 bases, J shed 7 bases, and the junction held 13 bases outside the gene matches. Germline V lookup: CDR1 SGHTA, CDR2 FQGNSA. The length of the CDR3 is 14 residues. The CDR3 region is CASTLSGDFGEQYF. CDR3 DNA: TGTGCCAGCACCCTCAGCGGGGATTTCGGGGAGCAGTACTTC.

This sequence joins TRBV10-3 and TRBJ1-4, with D possibly being TRBD1 (5 bases). CDR1 is ENHRY, CDR2 SYGVKD, per germline. Trimming took 2 bases from V and 7 from J, leaving 17 bases between them. The CDR3 sequence is 16 residues long. The CDR3 region has the DNA TGTGCCATCAGTGAGGCGAGGGACTGGTCTTTTGAAAAACTGTTTTTT. It is translated as CAISEARDWSFEKLFF.

Notes on this clone: Other DNA sequences of this sample code for an identical CDR3. This rearrangement joins TRBV3-1 (or the pseudogene TRBV3-2) to TRBJ1-6; D may be TRBD1 (5 bases). The CDR3 is 16 residues long. Germline CDR1 reads LGHDT; CDR2 reads YNNKEL (reference sequence). V lost 9 bases and J 4 bases, leaving 19 bases between the germline ends. In DNA, the CDR3 is TGTGCCAGTAGACCCGACAGTCCCGTTTATAATTCACCCCTCCACTTT. This translates into CASRPDSPVYNSPLHF.

The rearrangement joins TRBV19 to TRBJ1-5; 8 bases match TRBD1. Germline CDR1 is LNHDA and CDR2 is SQIVND (reference sequence). The J segment lost 2 bases and the V segment lost 2 bases, leaving 5 bases of the junction unmatched. This CDR3 has 16 residues. CDR3 sequence (DNA): TGTGCCAGTAGTATATTTTTGGGACAGGGCAATCAGCCCCAGCATTTT. This codes for CASSIFLGQGNQPQHF.

The chain recombines TRBV5-5 with TRBJ2-7; 9 nucleotides agree with TRBD1. Unmatched junction bases numbered 6, after V lost 5 bases and J lost 3 bases. There are 14 residues in the CDR3. In germline, CDR1 is SGHKS, CDR2 YYEKEE (reference sequence). The CDR3 region has the DNA TGTGCCAGCAGTACCGGGACAGGGATCTACGAGCAGTACTTC. It translates to CASSTGTGIYEQYF.

This clone was counted only a few times. This chain links TRBV6-2 or TRBV6-3 with TRBJ1-1, with a weak D call TRBD1 (6 bases). The germline gives CDR1 MNHEY, CDR2 SVGEGT. This CDR3 is 14 amino acids long. Deletions cut 2 bases from V and 5 bases from J, with 12 bases between. The DNA of the CDR3 is TGTGCCAGCAGTTACGCACAGGGTTGGACTGAAGCTTTCTTT. Amino acids: CASSYAQGWTEAFF.

This sequence joins TRBV5-1 and TRBJ2-3; 8 nucleotides align to TRBD1. The CDR3 length is 16 residues. V was clipped by 3 bases and J by 1 base; unmatched bases: 7. Germline CDR1 is SGHRS and CDR2 is YFSETQ. CDR3 nucleotide sequence: TGCGCCAGCAGCTCGGGACAGGACCCTCGCACAGATACGCAGTATTTT. It codes for CASSSGQDPRTDTQYF.